The rows below give T cell receptor beta chains drawn from one sample of a study of blood T cell repertoires in COVID-19. Sequencing was performed with immunoSEQ multiplex PCR; in TCRdb, only in-frame clones are kept and a portion is missing. The profile shows roughly 290,000 clones, 80% to 85% of them singletons. Sequences were obtained from peripheral blood. The receptors come from a person aged 65-85 years with COVID-19, enrolled during active disease. The CDR3 runs from the conserved cysteine through the conserved F or W. The order of the fields is clone size, V gene, CDR3 protein. Expanded clones get a size class; other rows say once, few or many, or leave the size out.

-	TRBV18	CASSPTTRQIPNTGELFF
-	TRBV6-1	CASSEYTPDNSPLHF
-	TRBV5-4	CASSRNGLSSIDTQYF
-	TRBV6-5	CASRATRSSYEQYF
few	TRBV6-2/TRBV6-3	CASSSNPQGVVQPQHF
few	TRBV19	CASSTGLARGRNEQFF
-	TRBV6-2/TRBV6-3	CASSPFDGKNSPLHF
-	TRBV11-3	CASSPGTGGYEQYF
-	TRBV19	CASSVGQPPYTEAFF
few	TRBV28	CASSLQGLSNIQYF
-	TRBV6-5	CASSPGPNTEAFF
-	TRBV19	CASTTSGRETQYF
-	TRBV28	CASSFVQRDSGNTIYF
once	TRBV3-1/TRBV3-2	CASSTVWDTGETQYF
few	TRBV23-1	CASSQSSGGAGSYNSPLHF
-	TRBV19	CASSPGTSGTYEQYF
-	TRBV7-2	CASSRAPGGAGTEAFF
-	TRBV18	CASSEAAARNQPQHF
few	TRBV11-2	CASRHLSNYEQYF
few	TRBV27	CASRRTGDEQYF
many	TRBV5-1	CASSVQPGQGYEQYF
-	TRBV9	CASSATPGINRVLLYGYTF
-	TRBV6-4	CASSVSGQGSSPLHF
-	TRBV6-6	CASTPTGVSRGNEQFF
few	TRBV6-1	CASSDGPRAQYF
-	TRBV10-3	CAISEQNQPQHF
-	TRBV7-9	CASSLRLAGDLGEQFF
-	TRBV5-1	CASSLVQNTGELFF
-	TRBV27	CASSWGWIGVGTDTQYF
few	TRBV2	CASGVLGANTGELFF
-	TRBV6-5	CASRLGQGKDYGYTF
few	TRBV20-1	CSASLSIGRRGSPLHF
-	TRBV7-6	CASSLAAGSYEQYF
-	TRBV3-1/TRBV3-2	CASSRDNGFAGYTF
-	TRBV5-1	CASSLVATGDTQYF
-	TRBV6-5	CASKLGGSEKYEQYF
few	TRBV19	CASRPTAGPYGYTF